A selection of T cell receptor beta chains follows, all from one sample in a study of graft-versus-host responses after intestinal transplantation. TCRdb keeps only in-frame clones here, not all; method: immunoSEQ multiplex PCR. Among around 100,000 clones listed, more than 85% were seen once. No antigens are known for them. This sample comprised unstimulated CD8+ T cells sorted from spleen or lymph node cells, obtained before intestinal transplant. These receptors all come from a human donor who received an intestinal transplant. CDR3s include the opening cysteine and the closing phenylalanine or tryptophan. Each record gives: J gene, V gene, CDR3 protein.

>TRBJ2-1|TRBV7-7
CASSLRLDRYNEQFF
>TRBJ2-7|TRBV5-1
CASSLAPAYEQYF
>TRBJ2-1|TRBV6-6
CASSYSDRNNEQFF
>TRBJ2-7|TRBV11-3
CASSAPGLPYEQYF
>TRBJ1-5|TRBV18
CASSPPGVSQPQHF
>TRBJ2-1|TRBV29-1
CSVGDAEYNEQFF
>TRBJ2-7|TRBV2
CASSEDAYEQYF
>TRBJ1-2|TRBV5-5
CASSFTRTGVGYTF
>TRBJ2-7|TRBV11-2
CASSFPGRGYEQYF
>TRBJ2-1|TRBV9
CASSGGRNEQFF
>TRBJ2-1|TRBV7-6
CASSLDALSGGARNEQFF
>TRBJ1-3|TRBV5-1
CASSPRYRPTGNTIYF
>TRBJ2-3|TRBV10-2
CASSESEGSAGGPDTQYF
>TRBJ2-7|TRBV13
CASSRRPYEQYF
>TRBJ1-1|TRBV29-1
CSVVTGTGVAEAFF
>TRBJ2-7|TRBV15
CATSRERQATYEQYF
>TRBJ2-6|TRBV5-1
CASSLDPGYSGANVLTF
>TRBJ1-2|TRBV13
CALRGPSIFGYTF
>TRBJ2-1|TRBV27
CASSLAVRVNEQFF
>TRBJ1-4|TRBV10-1
CASSDGRENEKLFF
>TRBJ2-2|TRBV4-1
CASSSPARLPGELFF
>TRBJ2-3|TRBV5-1
CASSLVRMGITDTQYF
>TRBJ2-1|TRBV7-9
CASSPGLAGGLYNEQFF
>TRBJ2-7|TRBV2
CASSGPGGVWNEQYF
>TRBJ2-3|TRBV7-9
CASSLAGGPIISYSDTQYF
>TRBJ1-6|TRBV2
CASRRTESSYNSPLHF
>TRBJ2-3|TRBV9
CASSVEQGTDTQYF
>TRBJ2-1|TRBV6-5
CASSRTGGSYNEQFF
>TRBJ2-7|TRBV10-2
CASSEGYEQYF
>TRBJ1-4|TRBV29-1
CSVGARGATNEKLFF
>TRBJ1-1|TRBV4-1
CASSLLRDRGPDRAEAFF
>TRBJ1-1|TRBV27
CASSLKGYTEAFF
>TRBJ2-1|TRBV5-6
CASSLVLNEQFF
>TRBJ1-2|TRBV9
CASSVEARGTYGYTF
>TRBJ2-1|TRBV18
CASSFNEGVRNEQFF
>TRBJ2-7|TRBV4-2
CASSQDGGGYEQYF
>TRBJ2-7|TRBV4-2
CASSAITDSQAYEQYF
>TRBJ2-7|TRBV4-1
CASSQDKGAGYEQYF
>TRBJ1-3|TRBV19
CASSIGHGNTIYF
>TRBJ2-5|TRBV5-1
CASSLSETQYF
>TRBJ2-1|TRBV6-5
CASSYETSGGASEQFF
>TRBJ1-4|TRBV7-7
CASSPGAATNEKLFF
>TRBJ2-5|TRBV28
CASSPEGHETQYF
>TRBJ2-1|TRBV2
CASIGSGGSYNEQFF
>TRBJ2-1|TRBV9
CASSVARIDNEQFF
>TRBJ2-7|TRBV11-2
CASSFTYEQYF
>TRBJ2-7|TRBV6-1
CASIEAHSYEQYF
>TRBJ2-7|TRBV27
CASNIPRSGYEQYF
>TRBJ2-7|TRBV7-6
CASSLVLYEQYF
>TRBJ1-3|TRBV19
CASSIDPGGISGNTIYF
>TRBJ1-2|TRBV27
CASSFAFGGVYGYTF
>TRBJ2-7|TRBV6-6
CASSLGTWEQYF